These 11 T cell receptor beta chains originate from one sample sequenced in a study of shared clonotypes between healthy human individuals. Clones were read by immunoSEQ multiplex PCR, and TCRdb kept only the in-frame ones, dropping some. This table has around 1.4 million clones, approximately 98.5% appearing once. The sequenced sample was naive CD4+ T cells sorted from blood. Subset indicated: CD45RA+ positively selected. The receptors originated from a man aged 25 to 40 in good health.

The DNA for the CDR3 is TGTGCCAGTAGCGGAGGCCCAGGGAATCAGCCCCAGCATTTT. Translating gives CASSGGPGNQPQHF. The chain couples TRBV19 to TRBJ1-5, with TRBD1 as a possible D gene (5 bases). V dropped 6 bases and J dropped 4 bases, with 13 bases sitting between them. Germline values: CDR1 LNHDA, CDR2 SQIVND (reference sequence). The CDR3 runs to 14 residues.

The rearrangement joins TRBV5-6 to TRBJ2-6; 7 positions agree with TRBD1. The J segment lost 0 bases and the V segment lost 5 bases, leaving 5 bases of the junction unmatched. This CDR3 is built from 16 residues. From germline, CDR1 is SGHDT and CDR2 YYEEEE. The CDR3: CASRWDSFSGANVLTF. In DNA form, the CDR3 reads TGTGCCAGCAGGTGGGACAGTTTCTCTGGGGCCAACGTCCTGACTTTC.

V gene TRBV11-3 combines with J gene TRBJ2-2, with a tentative D call TRBD1 (5 bases). Germline CDR1 reads SGHNT; CDR2 reads YENEEA. The germline V and J ends were trimmed by 5 bases and 5 bases, with 15 bases remaining between them. The CDR3 is 15 residues long. The CDR3 loop reads CASSPRAGRTGELFF. The CDR3 nucleotides read TGTGCCAGCAGCCCCCGGGCAGGGCGAACCGGGGAGCTGTTTTTT.

V gene TRBV27 combines with J gene TRBJ2-2; 9 bases align to TRBD1. Germline CDR1 reads MNHEY; CDR2 reads SMNVEV (reference sequence). This CDR3 is 17 amino acids long. Unmatched junction bases numbered 5, after V lost 2 bases and J lost 1 base. The DNA for the CDR3 is TGTGCCAGCAGTTTAACCTCGGGACAGGGGAACACCGGGGAGCTGTTTTTT. Translation gives CASSLTSGQGNTGELFF.

The V and J genes are TRBV10-2 and TRBJ1-2; TRBD1 is a possible D gene (6 bases). Germline CDR1 reads WSHSY; CDR2 reads SAAADI. The CDR3 spans 12 residues. V was shortened by 8 bases and J by 4 bases, with 11 bases between the two germline ends. CDR3 coding DNA: TGCGCCAGCGGGGGGGGGCGCTATGGCTACACCTTC. Protein: CASGGGRYGYTF.

Only one count was recorded for this clone. V is TRBV19 and J is TRBJ1-1; no clear D. Germline V gene sequence: CDR1 LNHDA, CDR2 SQIVND (reference sequence). V was cut by 3 bases and J by 0 bases, with 5 bases left in between. There are 13 residues in the CDR3. CDR3: CASSIDVNTEAFF. In nucleotides, the CDR3 is TGTGCCAGTAGTATTGACGTGAACACTGAAGCTTTCTTT. Supplemented by reference TRBV19 and TRBJ1-1, the full variable domain reads DGGITQSPKYLFRKEGQNVTLSCEQNLNHDAMYWYRQDPGQGLRLIYYSQIVNDFQKGDIAEGYSVSREKKESFPLTVTSAQKNPTAFYLCASSIDVNTEAFFGQGTRLTVV.

The chain employs TRBV28 and TRBJ1-5, with 8 nucleotides matching TRBD1. The trim removed 8 bases at V and 6 bases at J, leaving 9 bases unmatched. Germline loops: CDR1 MDHEN, CDR2 SYDVKM. The CDR3 is 14 amino acids. CDR3 region: CASFPTGGFQPQHF. CDR3 DNA sequence: TGTGCCAGCTTCCCAACAGGGGGATTTCAGCCCCAGCATTTT.

This chain connects TRBV5-6 to TRBJ2-7; D is uncertain. The CDR3 is 12 amino acids. Germline V gene data show CDR1 as SGHDT and CDR2 as YYEEEE. The V end lost 0 bases, the J end lost 8 bases, and 9 bases lay between the germline ends. CDR3 nucleotide sequence: TGTGCCAGCAGCTTGGCTCGGTTACAGCAGTACTTC. It specifies CASSLARLQQYF.

The V and J genes are TRBV5-1 and TRBJ2-5; 9 nucleotides align to TRBD2. The J segment lost 4 bases and the V segment lost 4 bases, leaving 11 bases of the junction unmatched. This CDR3 contains 16 residues. Germline V gene sequence: CDR1 SGHRS, CDR2 YFSETQ. CDR3: CASSGGGRAGGETQYF. CDR3 DNA sequence: TGCGCCAGCAGCGGGGGGGGACGAGCGGGAGGAGAGACCCAGTACTTC.

The chain recombines TRBV7-9 with TRBJ1-1; tentative D call: TRBD1 (6 bases). Between the trimmed V and J ends, which lost 8 bases and 3 bases, there was a span of 10 bases. The CDR3 has 12 amino acids. Germline V CDR1 and CDR2: SEHNR, FQNEAQ (reference sequence). The CDR3 DNA reads as TGTGCCAGCCCCTCAGGGGACACTGAAGCTTTCTTT. Translating gives CASPSGDTEAFF. Full variable domain (outside the CDR3, taken from reference TRBV7-9 and TRBJ1-1): DTGVSQNPRHKITKRGQNVTFRCDPISEHNRLYWYRQTLGQGPEFLTYFQNEAQLEKSRLLSDRFSAERPKGSFSTLEIQRTEQGDSAMYLCASPSGDTEAFFGQGTRLTVV.

The V gene is TRBV12-5, the J gene TRBJ1-1, with TRBD1 identical over 8 bases. Germline CDR1 LGHNT, CDR2 FRNRAP. J gave up 6 bases and V 0 bases, and 0 bases lay outside the gene matches. CDR3 length equals 13 residues. This CDR3 reads CASGLVQGAEAFF. CDR3 nucleotides: TGTGCTAGTGGTTTGGTACAGGGGGCTGAAGCTTTCTTT.